The source of this T cell receptor beta chain is a study of Graves' ophthalmopathy and Graves' hyperthyroidism. RNA transcripts served as template for amplifying TCR beta CDR3 sequences. HTBI primers were employed in first-round RT-PCR, then a second-round multiplex PCR followed. TCRdb reprocessed the multiplex PCR reads with MiXCR, giving one entry per CDR3 protein. The sample includes 400,000 to 450,000 distinct CDR3 sequences, around 21% of them seen just once. CDR3 length: 13 amino acids. Germline loops: CDR1 MNHEY, CDR2 SVGEGT. V dropped 6 bases and J dropped 6; count of bases not matched to a gene: 6. No progression to ophthalmopathy over 18 months defined stable hyperthyroidism. Certain patients were not enrolled. These were patients with other autoimmune diseases, uncontrolled infections, pregnancy or lactation. PBMCs were isolated from a roughly 10 ml sample of fresh peripheral blood. This clonotype was detected ten times or more.

The J gene is TRBJ2-7, the V gene TRBV6-2 or TRBV6-3; TRBD2 matches 9 bases. This receptor was identified in a woman younger than 30 with stable Graves' hyperthyroidism. The sequencing input was peripheral blood. CDR3 bases: TGTGCCAGCAGGCGGGAGGGCTTCCGCGAGCAGTACTTC. Amino acids: CASRREGFREQYF.